Listed below are T cell receptor beta chains from one sample, sequenced in a study of T cells in localized non-small cell lung cancer. Produced via immunoSEQ multiplex PCR; TCRdb's table is partial and in-frame only. Among roughly 39,000 clones, around 79% were seen once, and the ten largest hold over 30%. This specimen consisted of PBMCs, obtained before any cancer treatment. All receptors derive from a woman between 35 and 75 years old with stage II squamous cell lung carcinoma. Both conserved end residues are part of each CDR3. D genes are given only for firm matches. The listing skips clone size in some rows; elsewhere it reads once, few, many or a size class.

v_gene: TRBV4-2; d_gene: TRBD2; j_gene: TRBJ2-7; abundance: few; CDR3nt: TGTGCCAGCAGCCAATGGACTAGCGGGAGTCGGTCCTACGAGCAGTACTTC; CDR3aa: CASSQWTSGSRSYEQYF
v_gene: TRBV7-9; d_gene: TRBD2; j_gene: TRBJ2-7; abundance: .; CDR3nt: TGTGCCAGCAGCTTAGATTCTGGCGGGAGGGCCTCCGAGCAGTACTTC; CDR3aa: CASSLDSGGRASEQYF
v_gene: TRBV28; d_gene: .; j_gene: TRBJ2-7; abundance: .; CDR3nt: TGTGCCAGCAGCGATGGACAGAACTACGAGCAGTACTTC; CDR3aa: CASSDGQNYEQYF
v_gene: TRBV28; d_gene: .; j_gene: TRBJ1-5; abundance: .; CDR3nt: TGTGCCAGCAGCCTAACAGGGATGAGTAGCAATCAGCCCCAGCATTTT; CDR3aa: CASSLTGMSSNQPQHF
v_gene: TRBV2; d_gene: TRBD1; j_gene: TRBJ2-5; abundance: .; CDR3nt: TGTGCCAGCAGTGAACAGACAGGGCGGTTAGAGACCCAGTACTTC; CDR3aa: CASSEQTGRLETQYF
v_gene: TRBV15; d_gene: .; j_gene: TRBJ1-1; abundance: few; CDR3nt: TGTGCCACCAGCGGAAGACAGAACCAGAACACTGAAGCTTTCTTT; CDR3aa: CATSGRQNQNTEAFF
v_gene: TRBV6-6; d_gene: TRBD2; j_gene: TRBJ2-5; abundance: .; CDR3nt: TGTGCCAGCAGGACTAGCGGGGCGGTGGAGACCCAGTACTTC; CDR3aa: CASRTSGAVETQYF
v_gene: TRBV7-6; d_gene: TRBD1; j_gene: TRBJ1-1; abundance: few; CDR3nt: TGTGCCAGCAGCTCCCAGGGGGGAGACACTGAAGCTTTCTTT; CDR3aa: CASSSQGGDTEAFF
v_gene: TRBV4-2; d_gene: .; j_gene: TRBJ1-2; abundance: .; CDR3nt: TGTGCCAGCAGCCAAGAAATCGGGATACCTATATATGGCTACACCTTC; CDR3aa: CASSQEIGIPIYGYTF
v_gene: TRBV7-2; d_gene: .; j_gene: TRBJ1-1; abundance: once; CDR3nt: TGTGCCAGCAGCTTAGACAACATGAACACTGAAGCTTTCTTT; CDR3aa: CASSLDNMNTEAFF
v_gene: TRBV6-1; d_gene: .; j_gene: TRBJ1-2; abundance: .; CDR3nt: TGTGCCAGCAGAGTTGGCGCCGGCTATGGCTACACCTTC; CDR3aa: CASRVGAGYGYTF
v_gene: TRBV28; d_gene: TRBD1; j_gene: TRBJ1-2; abundance: .; CDR3nt: TGTGCCAGCAGTTTCCGGGACAGGGATGGCTACACCTTC; CDR3aa: CASSFRDRDGYTF
v_gene: TRBV19; d_gene: TRBD2; j_gene: TRBJ2-5; abundance: few; CDR3nt: TGTGCCAGTAGTGCAATTACTAGCGGGGGGACCCAGTACTTC; CDR3aa: CASSAITSGGTQYF
v_gene: TRBV18; d_gene: TRBD1; j_gene: TRBJ2-2; abundance: .; CDR3nt: TGTGCCAGCTCACCACAGGAGACAGGGTATTACACCGGGGAGCTGTTTTTT; CDR3aa: CASSPQETGYYTGELFF
v_gene: TRBV7-9; d_gene: TRBD1; j_gene: TRBJ1-4; abundance: .; CDR3nt: TGTGCCAGCAGCCGAAGGACAGGGGGCGTTGGGCAAGATGAAAAACTGTTTTTT; CDR3aa: CASSRRTGGVGQDEKLFF
v_gene: TRBV27; d_gene: TRBD1; j_gene: TRBJ2-7; abundance: .; CDR3nt: TGTGCCAGCAGTCCATTAGGACAGGGGGAGTCCTACGAGCAGTACTTC; CDR3aa: CASSPLGQGESYEQYF
v_gene: TRBV7-6; d_gene: TRBD1; j_gene: TRBJ1-1; abundance: .; CDR3nt: TGTGCCAGCAGCCCGACAGGGTTTAAGGGCACTGAAGCTTTCTTT; CDR3aa: CASSPTGFKGTEAFF
v_gene: TRBV6-6; d_gene: TRBD1; j_gene: TRBJ1-1; abundance: .; CDR3nt: TGTGCCAGCAGTTACCGGACAGGGGGCTCCGAAGCTTTCTTT; CDR3aa: CASSYRTGGSEAFF
v_gene: TRBV7-9; d_gene: .; j_gene: TRBJ1-2; abundance: few; CDR3nt: TGTGCCAGCAGCTTAGCCGGGTGGGATGGCTACACCTTC; CDR3aa: CASSLAGWDGYTF
v_gene: TRBV7-2; d_gene: .; j_gene: TRBJ1-1; abundance: many; CDR3nt: TGTGCCAGCAGCCTCATGAACACTGAAGCTTTCTTT; CDR3aa: CASSLMNTEAFF
v_gene: TRBV4-2; d_gene: .; j_gene: TRBJ1-2; abundance: .; CDR3nt: TGTGCCAGCAGCCAAGGTTTATACTATGGCTACACCTTC; CDR3aa: CASSQGLYYGYTF
v_gene: TRBV4-1; d_gene: .; j_gene: TRBJ1-4; abundance: .; CDR3nt: TGCGCCAGCAGCCCCTGGGGCAGTGGTAATGAAAAACTGTTTTTT; CDR3aa: CASSPWGSGNEKLFF
v_gene: TRBV19; d_gene: .; j_gene: TRBJ2-7; abundance: .; CDR3nt: TGTGCCAGCCGGAGGAGGGGGCCCTACGAGCAGTACTTC; CDR3aa: CASRRRGPYEQYF
v_gene: TRBV19; d_gene: TRBD1; j_gene: TRBJ1-1; abundance: .; CDR3nt: TGTGCCAGTAGCCCGACAGGGTCTGACACTGAAGCTTTCTTT; CDR3aa: CASSPTGSDTEAFF
v_gene: TRBV7-3; d_gene: .; j_gene: TRBJ2-3; abundance: .; CDR3nt: TGTGCCAGCAGCTTAGACAGCACAGATACGCAGTATTTT; CDR3aa: CASSLDSTDTQYF
v_gene: TRBV5-6; d_gene: .; j_gene: TRBJ2-3; abundance: .; CDR3nt: TGTGCCAGCAGCTTCCTAACGGCAAGCGATACGCAGTATTTT; CDR3aa: CASSFLTASDTQYF
v_gene: TRBV5-1; d_gene: .; j_gene: TRBJ1-1; abundance: .; CDR3nt: TGCGCCAGCAGCCCACAGGACCTCAACACTGAAGCTTTCTTT; CDR3aa: CASSPQDLNTEAFF
v_gene: TRBV5-1; d_gene: .; j_gene: TRBJ1-1; abundance: .; CDR3nt: TGCGCCAGCAGCTTAAAAGGGGTTGACACTGAAGCTTTCTTT; CDR3aa: CASSLKGVDTEAFF
v_gene: TRBV7-2; d_gene: TRBD2; j_gene: TRBJ2-7; abundance: .; CDR3nt: TGTGCCAGCAGGTTGAGCGGGAGCACGTACGAGCAGTACTTC; CDR3aa: CASRLSGSTYEQYF
v_gene: TRBV11-2; d_gene: TRBD2; j_gene: TRBJ2-1; abundance: .; CDR3nt: TGTGCCAGCAGCTCCGGTATGTCTAGCGGGTTTTGGGAGTTCTTC; CDR3aa: CASSSGMSSGFWEFF
v_gene: TRBV7-9; d_gene: .; j_gene: TRBJ2-6; abundance: few; CDR3nt: TGTGCCAGCAGCACATACGGGTCTGGGGCCAACGTCCTGACTTTC; CDR3aa: CASSTYGSGANVLTF
v_gene: TRBV7-9; d_gene: TRBD1; j_gene: TRBJ1-1; abundance: .; CDR3nt: TGTGCCAGCAGCGATCGACAGGGCTCGAACACTGAAGCTTTCTTT; CDR3aa: CASSDRQGSNTEAFF
v_gene: TRBV28; d_gene: .; j_gene: TRBJ1-4; abundance: .; CDR3nt: TGTGCCAGCAGCTCGGGACCGCTGGTTGGAGAAAAACTGTTTTTT; CDR3aa: CASSSGPLVGEKLFF
v_gene: TRBV5-5; d_gene: .; j_gene: TRBJ1-1; abundance: .; CDR3nt: TGTGCCAGCAGCCCCACAGGGAACATGAACACTGAAGCTTTCTTT; CDR3aa: CASSPTGNMNTEAFF
v_gene: TRBV27; d_gene: .; j_gene: TRBJ1-2; abundance: many; CDR3nt: TGTGCCAGCAGTTTCAGAACAGGGCTCTATGGCTACACCTTC; CDR3aa: CASSFRTGLYGYTF
v_gene: TRBV19; d_gene: .; j_gene: TRBJ2-3; abundance: once; CDR3nt: TGTGCCAGTAGTGCTTATAGGGGGGATACGCAGTATTTT; CDR3aa: CASSAYRGDTQYF